Shown below are 19 T cell receptor beta chains from a single sample sequenced in a study of memory CD8 T cells in hepatitis C reinfection. Time point described: late/post reinfection, 12 to 24 weeks after detection. TCR sequencing was done directly ex vivo on sorted cells, without expansion in vitro. The method was immunoSEQ multiplex PCR; TCRdb's version includes in-frame clones alone and lacks a portion of them. The table includes around 45,000 clones, 80% to 90% detected once. The specimen sequenced was naive CD8+ T cells sorted from blood. The receptors were sampled from a man aged 18 to 29 with hepatitis C virus infection.

In regard to this clone: Different DNA sequences within this sample yield the same CDR3. The chain couples TRBV19 to TRBJ2-1; TRBD2 matches 7 bases. The trim removed 6 bases at V and 4 bases at J, leaving 3 bases unmatched. CDR1 LNHDA and CDR2 SQIVND come from the germline V gene (reference sequence). The CDR3 is made up of 13 amino acids. The CDR3 is CASSPAGYNEQFF. The DNA of the CDR3 is TGTGCCAGTAGCCCAGCGGGATACAATGAGCAGTTCTTC.

This rearrangement joins TRBV27 to TRBJ2-5; 9 bases match TRBD1. The CDR3 contains 14 residues. Unmatched junction bases numbered 8, after V lost 6 bases and J lost 6 bases. The germline CDR1 and CDR2 sequences are MNHEY and SMNVEV (reference sequence). The CDR3 loop is CASSPGQGMKTQYF. The CDR3 DNA reads TGTGCCAGCAGCCCTGGACAGGGGATGAAGACCCAGTACTTC.

This sequence joins TRBV19 and TRBJ1-2, with D unresolved. CDR1 is LNHDA and CDR2 is SQIVND in the germline V gene (reference sequence). This CDR3 has 15 residues. With 6 bases removed from V and 4 bases from J, the gap between germline ends came to 18 bases. The CDR3 region has the DNA TGTGCCAGTAGCCCGTCGGCAGACACCTCCTATGGCTACACCTTC. Protein sequence: CASSPSADTSYGYTF.

In DNA form, the CDR3 reads TGTGCCAGCAGTTCTCGGACAGGGCACACCGGGGAGCTGTTTTTT. Encoded protein: CASSSRTGHTGELFF. This sequence joins TRBV6-5 and TRBJ2-2; 8 nucleotides match TRBD1. This CDR3 contains 15 residues. V lost 4 bases, J lost 3 bases, and 4 bases stayed unmatched. Germline lookup yields CDR1 MNHEY and CDR2 SVGAGI.

V and J are TRBV5-6 and TRBJ2-1, with TRBD2 matching over 11 bases. The J segment lost 6 bases and the V segment lost 3 bases, leaving 5 bases of the junction unmatched. This CDR3 is built from 15 residues. CDR1 is SGHDT and CDR2 is YYEEEE in the germline V gene. The chain's CDR3 is CASSSWLAGGNEQFF. The CDR3 nucleotides are TGTGCCAGCAGCTCTTGGCTAGCGGGAGGCAATGAGCAGTTCTTC.

The J gene is TRBJ2-3, the V gene TRBV28; the match to TRBD1 covers 10 bases. The trim removed 7 bases at V and 4 bases at J, leaving 17 bases unmatched. Germline lookup yields CDR1 MDHEN and CDR2 SYDVKM. There are 18 residues in the CDR3. DNA of the CDR3: TGTGCCAGCAAGTTTGCCCCTATATCCGGGACAGGGGCAGATACGCAGTATTTT. It is translated as CASKFAPISGTGADTQYF.

The chain joins TRBV19 to TRBJ1-5; the D gene is possibly TRBD1 (6 bases). CDR1 LNHDA and CDR2 SQIVND come from the germline V gene (reference sequence). The CDR3 has 15 amino acids. V lost 4 bases and J 1 base, leaving 11 bases between the germline ends. CDR3 in amino acids: CASSKGQGSNQPQHF. The CDR3 nucleotides are TGTGCCAGTAGTAAGGGGCAGGGGAGCAATCAGCCCCAGCATTTT.

This chain connects TRBV29-1 to TRBJ1-1; D remains ambiguous. This CDR3 comprises 13 residues. Germline V gene sequence: CDR1 SQVTM, CDR2 ANQGSEA. V lost 7 bases to trimming and J lost 1 base, with 13 bases between them. This CDR3 is CSALSTSNTEAFF. In DNA form, the CDR3 reads TGCAGCGCTCTCAGTACATCGAACACTGAAGCTTTCTTT.

The chain carries TRBV6-6 and TRBJ2-3; TRBD2 agrees at 10 bases. Germline V CDR1 and CDR2: MNHNY, SVGAGI (reference sequence). The CDR3 sequence is 16 residues long. V was pared by 8 bases and J by 4 bases, with 12 bases of the junction left unmatched. This chain's CDR3 is CASGLAGEVFADTQYF. CDR3 sequence (DNA): TGTGCCAGCGGTCTAGCGGGAGAGGTGTTTGCAGATACGCAGTATTTT.

This clone was recorded only once. V is TRBV9 and J is TRBJ1-2, with a weak D call TRBD1 (5 bases). The CDR3 is 15 amino acids. Germline V CDR1 and CDR2: SGDLS, YYNGEE. The V and J ends lost 2 bases and 3 bases respectively, with 14 bases between them. DNA of the CDR3: TGTGCCAGCAGCGTGAGTTTCAGGGTGGACTATGGCTACACCTTC. Translating it yields CASSVSFRVDYGYTF.

The chain recombines TRBV7-8 with TRBJ2-7; 10 nucleotides agree with TRBD2. The CDR3 length is 15 residues. With 5 bases clipped from V and 0 bases from J, the junction kept 4 bases outside the gene matches. Germline loops: CDR1 SGHVS, CDR2 FQNEAQ. CDR3 protein: CASSPGLAVSYEQYF. DNA for the CDR3: TGTGCCAGCAGCCCAGGACTAGCGGTCTCCTACGAGCAGTACTTC.

The rearrangement uses TRBV11-2 and TRBJ2-3, with D possibly matching TRBD2 (5 bases). Germline lookup yields CDR1 SGHAT and CDR2 FQNNGV. The germline V and J ends were trimmed by 0 bases and 0 bases, with 10 bases remaining between them. The CDR3 length is 16 residues. CDR3 coding DNA: TGTGCCAGCAGCTTAGATTGGGAGAGAAGCACAGATACGCAGTATTTT. It translates to CASSLDWERSTDTQYF.

The chain couples TRBV7-8 to TRBJ2-7, with 8 bases matching TRBD1. The germline gives CDR1 SGHVS, CDR2 FQNEAQ. This CDR3 comprises 16 residues. Trimming at V came to 2 bases and at J to 2 bases, leaving 8 bases not matched to a gene. CDR3 in amino acids: CASSLMGTGLTYEQYF. The CDR3 bases are TGTGCCAGCAGCTTAATGGGGACAGGCCTTACCTACGAGCAGTACTTC.

The rearrangement joins TRBV15 to TRBJ2-5; D is perhaps TRBD2 (7 bases). CDR3 size: 15 residues. CDR1 is LNHNV and CDR2 is YYDKDF in the germline V gene (reference sequence). V shed 5 bases and J shed 2 bases, with 15 bases lying between them. CDR3 in DNA: TGTGCCACCAGCCTTGGGGAGGGGGAACAAGAGACCCAGTACTTC. This encodes CATSLGEGEQETQYF.

This rearrangement joins TRBV6-6 to TRBJ2-3; tentative D call: TRBD2 (5 bases). The germline CDR1 and CDR2 sequences are MNHNY and SVGAGI (reference sequence). The CDR3 has 14 amino acids. V lost 11 bases to trimming and J lost 3 bases, with 18 bases between them. Here the CDR3 DNA reads TGTGCCGGCGGGTCGGGAAGCGGAACAGATACGCAGTATTTT. Its protein product is CAGGSGSGTDTQYF.

The chain is built from TRBV27 and TRBJ1-3; 10 nucleotides line up with TRBD1. With 6 bases clipped from V and 3 bases from J, the junction kept 2 bases outside the gene matches. The CDR3 contains 14 residues. CDR1 is MNHEY, CDR2 SMNVEV, per germline (reference sequence). The CDR3 sequence is CASRTGGLGNTIYF. CDR3 sequence (DNA): TGTGCCAGCAGGACAGGGGGCCTTGGAAACACCATATATTTT.

The gene calls are TRBV10-2 and TRBJ2-2, with 8 nucleotides matching TRBD2. The V segment lost 9 bases and the J segment 1 base; nucleotides outside the gene matches: 1. Looked up from germline, CDR1 is WSHSY and CDR2 is SAAADI. The CDR3 runs to 13 residues. The DNA for the CDR3 is TGCGCCAGTAGCGGGGAGAACACCGGGGAGCTGTTTTTT. It translates to CASSGENTGELFF.

The J gene is TRBJ2-1, the V gene TRBV5-6, with D possibly TRBD2 on 6 matching bases. Deletions cut 0 bases from V and 8 bases from J, with 9 bases between. The length of the CDR3 is 13 residues. Germline values: CDR1 SGHDT, CDR2 YYEEEE. The CDR3, as DNA: TGTGCCAGCAGCTTGGGACTAGGGCATGAGCAGTTCTTC. Residues: CASSLGLGHEQFF.

The chain links TRBV2 to TRBJ2-7; 8 bases fit TRBD2. The CDR3 loop spans 15 amino acids. Unmatched junction bases numbered 4, after V lost 1 base and J lost 2 bases. Germline V gives CDR1 SNHLY, CDR2 FYNNEI. The CDR3 sequence: CASSEGTSLTYEQYF. The CDR3 DNA follows: TGTGCCAGCAGTGAAGGGACTAGCCTCACCTACGAGCAGTACTTC. The full variable domain, in which reference TRBV2 and TRBJ2-7 provide the parts outside the CDR3, is EPEVTQTPSHQVTQMGQEVILRCVPISNHLYFYWYRQILGQKVEFLVSFYNNEISEKSEIFDDQFSVERPDGSNFTLKIRSTKLEDSAMYFCASSEGTSLTYEQYFGPGTRLTVT.